This TCR beta chain stems from a study of T cell repertoires in cytomegalovirus infection. Turning to the study itself: The public TCR beta signatures pointed to both CMV infection and matching HLA type.

Study observations and caveats: Carriers of CMV and the relevant HLA type were discriminated by public TCR beta frequency.

One entry per CDR3 protein results from TCRdb running MiXCR on the reads. Here the sample spans 450,000 to 650,000 distinct CDR3 sequences, 40% being singletons. Concerning this clonotype: What it binds is not known.

The starting material was cultured PBMCs, obtained from culture after CMV antigen stimulation. The origin of this receptor is a human donor in good health (CMV status not recorded). Some clones in this sample may be carry-over from other donors' samples.

The CDR3 is CASSLEGLAGDEQYF. DNA of the CDR3: TGCGCCAGCAGCCTCGAGGGACTAGCGGGGGATGAGCAGTACTTC. V and J are TRBV4-1 and TRBJ2-7, with 14 nucleotides matching TRBD2. V lost 4 bases to trimming and J lost 7 bases; unmatched junction nucleotides: 6. Germline CDR1 reads MGHRA; CDR2 reads YSYEKL. This CDR3 is built from 15 residues.